This TCR beta chain appears in the sequencing data of a study of blood T cell repertoires in COVID-19. In the study overall: The United States, Italy and Spain supplied acute and convalescent COVID-19 samples. PBMCs, B-cell-depleted T cells, or T cells provided the cDNA or gDNA that made up the material.

In the source study's methods: Cell counts per sample came from amplifying reference gene primers. Sequenced by immunoSEQ multiplex PCR; TCRdb stores in-frame clones only, minus some. Clone size and V and J calls were adopted from that table, with D and trimming inferred from the DNA. Of some 220,000 clones detected, approximately 83% appear once; the ten largest clones hold 2% to 2.5%. The junction had 11 bases not matched to a gene; V was cut back by 3 bases and J by 9 bases. The CDR3 runs 15 residues. Germline CDR1 MDHEN, CDR2 SYDVKM. This chain connects TRBV28 to TRBJ2-7; 10 positions match TRBD2. This TCR was sampled from a woman aged 55-70 years with acute or convalescent COVID-19. The specimen was peripheral blood. The chain's CDR3 is CASSFESGGADAQYF. DNA for the CDR3: TGTGCCAGCAGTTTTGAAAGCGGGGGGGCCGATGCGCAGTACTTC.